This is a list of T cell receptor beta chains from one sample in a study of T cell repertoires in cytomegalovirus infection. TCRdb used MiXCR to reprocess the reads, holding one entry per CDR3 protein. The table records around 300,000 distinct CDR3 sequences, roughly 25% of them present only once. The specimen was PBMCs. The receptor source for this set is a human donor in good health (CMV status not recorded). Some clones in this sample may be carry-over from other donors' samples. CDR3s include the opening cysteine and the closing phenylalanine or tryptophan. Fields, in order: CDR3 protein, CDR3 DNA, J gene, V gene, CDR3 length, clone size, D gene. D genes are given only for firm matches. Clone size appears in some rows only: once, few, many, or a class for an expanded clone.

CASSYAGSEETQYF,TGTGCCAGCAGTTACGCAGGGAGCGAAGAGACCCAGTACTTC,TRBJ2-5,TRBV6-2/TRBV6-3,14,NA,NA
CASSLGGSGGYEQYF,TGTGCCAGCAGCTTAGGCGGTAGCGGGGGTTACGAGCAGTACTTC,TRBJ2-7,TRBV7-2,15,NA,TRBD2
CASSLAGGVEQFF,TGTGCCAGCAGCTTAGCTGGAGGGGTAGAGCAGTTCTTC,TRBJ2-1,TRBV7-2,13,many,NA
CASSVGLNTGELFF,TGCGCCAGCAGTGTAGGGCTGAACACCGGGGAGCTGTTTTTT,TRBJ2-2,TRBV5-1,14,NA,NA
CASSLGGDSRKLFF,TGTGCCAGCAGCTTAGGGGGGGACAGCCGAAAACTGTTTTTT,TRBJ1-4,TRBV7-6,14,NA,TRBD1
CATSRDIPGLGSYEQYF,TGTGCCACCAGCAGAGATATTCCGGGACTAGGCTCCTACGAGCAGTACTTC,TRBJ2-7,TRBV15,17,NA,TRBD2
CASSGSDRDYGYTF,TGTGCCAGCAGCGGCTCAGACAGGGATTATGGCTACACCTTC,TRBJ1-2,TRBV5-4,14,few,TRBD1
CSLRTGFDNEQFF,TGCAGCCTCCGGACAGGGTTCGACAATGAGCAGTTCTTC,TRBJ2-1,TRBV29-1,13,NA,TRBD1
CSASVGSTDTQYF,TGCAGTGCTAGTGTCGGGAGCACAGATACGCAGTATTTT,TRBJ2-3,TRBV20-1,13,NA,NA
CASSLSLISYEQYF,TGTGCCAGCAGTTTAAGCCTGATCTCCTACGAGCAGTACTTC,TRBJ2-7,TRBV11-2,14,NA,NA
CASSISGSGEQFF,TGTGCCAGCAGCATTAGCGGGAGCGGTGAGCAGTTCTTC,TRBJ2-1,TRBV7-9,13,NA,TRBD2
CSVGGGPGYGYTF,TGCAGCGTTGGGGGGGGTCCGGGCTATGGCTACACCTTC,TRBJ1-2,TRBV29-1,13,NA,NA
CASSPGTIPQPQHF,TGTGCCAGTAGCCCGGGGACCATTCCTCAGCCCCAGCATTTT,TRBJ1-5,TRBV19,14,NA,NA
CASSPSHSGANVLTF,TGTGCCAGCTCACCATCGCACTCTGGGGCCAACGTCCTGACTTTC,TRBJ2-6,TRBV18,15,NA,NA
CATSDLADTQYF,TGTGCCACCAGTGATCTAGCGGATACGCAGTATTTT,TRBJ2-3,TRBV24-1,12,NA,NA